This is a list of T cell receptor beta chains from one sample in a study of shared clonotypes between healthy human individuals. Method: immunoSEQ multiplex PCR; TCRdb's copy keeps in-frame clones and lacks some. The sample yields 550,000 to 700,000 clones, more than 70% seen once. The specimen was memory CD4+ T cells sorted from blood. Receptors originate from a woman in her 30s in good health. Each CDR3 is given with its conserved first and last residue. Clone size is given for some rows only: seen once, a few or many times, or a class if the clone is expanded.

CDR3 protein: CASSSIQQASYNEQFF
V gene: TRBV27
clone size: .
J gene: TRBJ2-1

CDR3 protein: CASGPSRANEQYF
V gene: TRBV9
clone size: .
J gene: TRBJ2-7

CDR3 protein: CASSLEGVMYNEQFF
V gene: TRBV5-1
clone size: .
J gene: TRBJ2-1

CDR3 protein: CSVCGSSGNEQFF
V gene: TRBV29-1
clone size: .
J gene: TRBJ2-1

CDR3 protein: CASSPDRGGGTIYF
V gene: TRBV5-1
clone size: .
J gene: TRBJ1-3

CDR3 protein: CASSERQGYFSNQPQHF
V gene: TRBV10-2
clone size: many
J gene: TRBJ1-5

CDR3 protein: CASSWTSGSSYNEQFF
V gene: TRBV5-1
clone size: many
J gene: TRBJ2-1

CDR3 protein: CASSSGQGDGNTIYF
V gene: TRBV28
clone size: .
J gene: TRBJ1-3

CDR3 protein: CATSPGRGRNQPQHF
V gene: TRBV15
clone size: .
J gene: TRBJ1-5

CDR3 protein: CASSARTSGSRYYEQYF
V gene: TRBV7-8
clone size: .
J gene: TRBJ2-7

CDR3 protein: CASSQGQGVVPYEQYF
V gene: TRBV4-2
clone size: few
J gene: TRBJ2-7

CDR3 protein: CASSLVGGQETQYF
V gene: TRBV11-2
clone size: .
J gene: TRBJ2-5

CDR3 protein: CASSYSGGSSYNEQFF
V gene: TRBV6-6
clone size: .
J gene: TRBJ2-1

CDR3 protein: CASSRGTSGRHQETQYF
V gene: TRBV4-1
clone size: once
J gene: TRBJ2-5

CDR3 protein: CASIGVMNTEAFF
V gene: TRBV28
clone size: .
J gene: TRBJ1-1

CDR3 protein: CASSLALGGNNQPQHF
V gene: TRBV5-6
clone size: few
J gene: TRBJ1-5

CDR3 protein: CASSYLRGPLSYGYTF
V gene: TRBV7-9
clone size: .
J gene: TRBJ1-2

CDR3 protein: CASSEGSASAGYEQYF
V gene: TRBV2
clone size: .
J gene: TRBJ2-7

CDR3 protein: CASSLGRAGEQYF
V gene: TRBV7-2
clone size: .
J gene: TRBJ2-7

CDR3 protein: CASSPTGRLAGGTDTQYF
V gene: TRBV19
clone size: .
J gene: TRBJ2-3

CDR3 protein: CAWSVQGGSGTQYF
V gene: TRBV30
clone size: .
J gene: TRBJ2-5

CDR3 protein: CASSKCQLPVAPTNEKLFF
V gene: TRBV21-1
clone size: .
J gene: TRBJ1-4

CDR3 protein: CASSLRLAGFYNEQFF
V gene: TRBV5-4
clone size: .
J gene: TRBJ2-1

CDR3 protein: CASTRTSASSYNEQFF
V gene: TRBV2
clone size: .
J gene: TRBJ2-1

CDR3 protein: CASRKAGKNEQYF
V gene: TRBV6-5
clone size: .
J gene: TRBJ2-7

CDR3 protein: CASTRTGSSQPQHF
V gene: TRBV19
clone size: .
J gene: TRBJ1-5

CDR3 protein: CASSPKPSGRVGGEETQYF
V gene: TRBV4-1
clone size: .
J gene: TRBJ2-5

CDR3 protein: CASSLVGSSGANVLTF
V gene: TRBV7-6
clone size: .
J gene: TRBJ2-6

CDR3 protein: CASSPYEALAVYNEQFF
V gene: TRBV5-6
clone size: few
J gene: TRBJ2-1

CDR3 protein: CASSLRTSGSSYNEQFF
V gene: TRBV19
clone size: .
J gene: TRBJ2-1

CDR3 protein: CASSSSWVDEQFF
V gene: TRBV7-2
clone size: .
J gene: TRBJ2-1

CDR3 protein: CASTERAAYEQYF
V gene: TRBV6-1
clone size: .
J gene: TRBJ2-7

CDR3 protein: CASSKDYEQYF
V gene: TRBV2
clone size: .
J gene: TRBJ2-7

CDR3 protein: CASSSADFPYNEQFF
V gene: TRBV7-9
clone size: once
J gene: TRBJ2-1

CDR3 protein: CASSLQETQYF
V gene: TRBV11-2
clone size: .
J gene: TRBJ2-5

CDR3 protein: CASSQGLADGELFF
V gene: TRBV2
clone size: .
J gene: TRBJ2-2

CDR3 protein: CASRPLGTTYEQYF
V gene: TRBV6-6
clone size: .
J gene: TRBJ2-7

CDR3 protein: CASSLRGWRGDTEAFF
V gene: TRBV11-2
clone size: .
J gene: TRBJ1-1

CDR3 protein: CASSLGFNFRTDTQYF
V gene: TRBV5-4
clone size: few
J gene: TRBJ2-3

CDR3 protein: CASSVAGGNGYTF
V gene: TRBV6-4
clone size: many
J gene: TRBJ1-2

CDR3 protein: CASSEEAKNIQYF
V gene: TRBV25-1
clone size: .
J gene: TRBJ2-4

CDR3 protein: CASSSGTSGNTIYF
V gene: TRBV5-1
clone size: .
J gene: TRBJ1-3

CDR3 protein: CASSYLPGTEAFF
V gene: TRBV6-5
clone size: .
J gene: TRBJ1-1

CDR3 protein: CASSYLGDSTYEQYF
V gene: TRBV6-5
clone size: .
J gene: TRBJ2-7

CDR3 protein: CASSLGRDEQYF
V gene: TRBV11-2
clone size: .
J gene: .

CDR3 protein: CASSGGQLNQPQHF
V gene: TRBV6-1
clone size: few
J gene: TRBJ1-5

CDR3 protein: CASSLRGGSRSGELFF
V gene: TRBV7-2
clone size: .
J gene: TRBJ2-2

CDR3 protein: CASSQDTTDSYNEQFF
V gene: TRBV4-2
clone size: .
J gene: TRBJ2-1